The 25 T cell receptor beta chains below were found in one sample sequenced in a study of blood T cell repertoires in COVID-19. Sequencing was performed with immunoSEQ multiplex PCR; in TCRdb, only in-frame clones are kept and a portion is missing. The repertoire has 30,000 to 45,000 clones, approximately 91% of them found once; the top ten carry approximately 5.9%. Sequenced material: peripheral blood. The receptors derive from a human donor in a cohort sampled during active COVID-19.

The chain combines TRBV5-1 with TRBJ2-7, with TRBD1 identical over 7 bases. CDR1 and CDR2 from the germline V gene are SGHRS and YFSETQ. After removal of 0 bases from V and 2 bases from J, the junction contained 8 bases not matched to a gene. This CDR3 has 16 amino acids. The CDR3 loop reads CASSLGGSTGTYEQYF. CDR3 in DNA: TGCGCCAGCAGCTTGGGTGGGTCGACAGGGACCTACGAGCAGTACTTC.

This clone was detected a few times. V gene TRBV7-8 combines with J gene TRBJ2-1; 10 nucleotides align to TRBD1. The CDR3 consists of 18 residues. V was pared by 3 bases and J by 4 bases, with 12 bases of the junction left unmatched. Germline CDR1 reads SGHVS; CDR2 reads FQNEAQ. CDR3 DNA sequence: TGTGCCAGCAGCTTTTCTTTACGGGGACAGGGGTATTACAATGAGCAGTTCTTC. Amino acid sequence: CASSFSLRGQGYYNEQFF.

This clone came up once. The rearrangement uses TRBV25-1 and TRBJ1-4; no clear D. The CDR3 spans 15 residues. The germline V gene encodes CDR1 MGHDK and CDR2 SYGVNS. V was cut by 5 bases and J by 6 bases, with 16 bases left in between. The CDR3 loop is CASSLPILTDEKLFF. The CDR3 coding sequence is TGTGCCAGCAGTCTTCCGATTCTCACGGATGAAAAACTGTTTTTT.

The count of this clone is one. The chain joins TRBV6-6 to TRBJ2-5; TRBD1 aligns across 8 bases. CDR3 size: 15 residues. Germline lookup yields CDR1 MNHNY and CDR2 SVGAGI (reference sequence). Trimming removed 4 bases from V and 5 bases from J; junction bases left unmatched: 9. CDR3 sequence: CASSSSRTGRETQYF. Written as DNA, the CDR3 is TGTGCCAGCAGTTCATCCCGGACAGGGCGGGAGACCCAGTACTTC.

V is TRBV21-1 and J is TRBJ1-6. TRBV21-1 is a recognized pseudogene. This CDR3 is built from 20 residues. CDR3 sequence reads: CASSKGALGRAFHGRSPLHF. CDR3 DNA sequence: TGTGCCAGCAGCAAAGGGGCCCTAGGCAGGGCCTTTCACGGGAGGTCACCCCTCCACTTT.

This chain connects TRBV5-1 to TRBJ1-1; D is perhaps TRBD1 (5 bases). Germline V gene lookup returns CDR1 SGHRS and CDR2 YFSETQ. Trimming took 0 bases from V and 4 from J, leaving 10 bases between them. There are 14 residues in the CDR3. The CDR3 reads CASSLDGAGTEAFF. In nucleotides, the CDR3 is TGCGCCAGCAGCTTGGATGGGGCAGGCACTGAAGCTTTCTTT.

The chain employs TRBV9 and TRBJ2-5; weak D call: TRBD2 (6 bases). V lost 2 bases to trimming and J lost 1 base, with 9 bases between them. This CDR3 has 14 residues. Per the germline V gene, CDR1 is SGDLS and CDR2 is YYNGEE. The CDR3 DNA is TGTGCCAGCAGCGTGAACGGGGGCCAAGAGACCCAGTACTTC. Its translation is CASSVNGGQETQYF.

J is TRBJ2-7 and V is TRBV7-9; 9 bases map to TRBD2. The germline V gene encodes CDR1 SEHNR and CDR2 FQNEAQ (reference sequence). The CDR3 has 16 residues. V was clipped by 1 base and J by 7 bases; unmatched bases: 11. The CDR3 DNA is TGTGCCAGCAGCTTAGTCGGCGGGGGGGCGAAGGTTGAGCAGTACTTC. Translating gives CASSLVGGGAKVEQYF.

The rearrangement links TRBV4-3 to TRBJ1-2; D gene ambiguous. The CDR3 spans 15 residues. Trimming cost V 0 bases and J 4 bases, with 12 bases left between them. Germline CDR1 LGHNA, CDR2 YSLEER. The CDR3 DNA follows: TGCGCCAGCAGCCAAGAGTGGGCAGATTTCTATGGCTACACCTTC. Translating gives CASSQEWADFYGYTF.

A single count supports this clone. In DNA, the CDR3 is TGTGCCTCCACGGGGGCGGGAGGGATCACAGATACGCAGTATTTT. This encodes CASTGAGGITDTQYF. This chain connects TRBV30 to TRBJ2-3, with 9 positions matching TRBD2. This CDR3 is built from 15 residues. Per the germline V gene, CDR1 is GTSNPN and CDR2 is SVGIG (reference sequence). V dropped 7 bases and J dropped 2; count of bases not matched to a gene: 10. The whole variable domain, remainder taken from reference TRBV30 and TRBJ2-3, is SQTIHQWPATLVQPVGSPLSLECTVEGTSNPNLYWYRQAAGRGLQLLFYSVGIGQISSEVPQNLSASRPQDRQFILSSKKLLLSDSGFYLCASTGAGGITDTQYFGPGTRLTVL.

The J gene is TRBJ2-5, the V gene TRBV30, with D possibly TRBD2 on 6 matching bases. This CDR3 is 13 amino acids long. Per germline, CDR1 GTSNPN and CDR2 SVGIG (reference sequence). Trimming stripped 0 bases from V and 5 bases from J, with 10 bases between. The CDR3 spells CAWSVQSGETQYF. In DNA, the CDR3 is TGTGCCTGGAGTGTACAGAGCGGGGAGACCCAGTACTTC.

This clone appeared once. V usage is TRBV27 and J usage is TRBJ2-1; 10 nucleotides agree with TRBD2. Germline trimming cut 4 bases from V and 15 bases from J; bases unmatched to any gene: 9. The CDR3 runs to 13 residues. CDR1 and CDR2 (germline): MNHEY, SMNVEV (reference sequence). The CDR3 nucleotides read TGTGCCAGCAGTTCCCCCCTAGCGGGAGTGTGGTTCTTC. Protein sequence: CASSSPLAGVWFF.

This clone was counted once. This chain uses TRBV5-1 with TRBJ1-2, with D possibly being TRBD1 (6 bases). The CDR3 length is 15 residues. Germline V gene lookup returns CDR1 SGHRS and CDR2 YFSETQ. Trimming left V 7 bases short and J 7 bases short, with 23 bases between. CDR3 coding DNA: TGCGCCAGCGGTACCGGGACCCCCGGCAGGGGTGGCTACACCTTC. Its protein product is CASGTGTPGRGGYTF. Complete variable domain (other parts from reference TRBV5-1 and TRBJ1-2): KAGVTQTPRYLIKTRGQQVTLSCSPISGHRSVSWYQQTPGQGLQFLFEYFSETQRNKGNFPGRFSGRQFSNSRSEMNVSTLELGDSALYLCASGTGTPGRGGYTFGSGTRLTVV.

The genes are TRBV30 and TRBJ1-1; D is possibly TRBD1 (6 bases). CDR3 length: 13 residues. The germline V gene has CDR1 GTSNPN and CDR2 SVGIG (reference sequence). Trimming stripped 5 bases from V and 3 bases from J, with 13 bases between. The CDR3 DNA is TGTGCCTGGTCCGGGGGGCTCGACACTGAAGCTTTCTTT. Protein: CAWSGGLDTEAFF.

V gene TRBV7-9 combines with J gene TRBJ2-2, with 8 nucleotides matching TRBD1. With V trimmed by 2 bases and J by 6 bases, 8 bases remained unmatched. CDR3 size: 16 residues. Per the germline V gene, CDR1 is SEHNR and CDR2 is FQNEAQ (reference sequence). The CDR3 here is CASSLLVTGVPGELFF. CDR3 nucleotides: TGTGCCAGCAGCTTACTAGTGACAGGGGTCCCCGGGGAGCTGTTTTTT.

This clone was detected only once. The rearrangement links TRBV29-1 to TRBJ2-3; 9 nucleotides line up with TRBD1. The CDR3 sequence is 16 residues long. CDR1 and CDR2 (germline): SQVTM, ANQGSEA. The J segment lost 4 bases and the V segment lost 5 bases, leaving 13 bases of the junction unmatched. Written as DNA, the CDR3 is TGCAGCGTTCGTCCCGGGACAGGGACGAGGTCAGATACGCAGTATTTT. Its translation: CSVRPGTGTRSDTQYF.

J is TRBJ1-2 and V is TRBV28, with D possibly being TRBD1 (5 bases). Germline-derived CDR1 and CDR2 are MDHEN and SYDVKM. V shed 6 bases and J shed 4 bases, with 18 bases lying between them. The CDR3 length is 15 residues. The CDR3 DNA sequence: TGTGCCAGCAGCCCAGGAGACAGCTTGATCTATGGCTACACCTTC. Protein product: CASSPGDSLIYGYTF.

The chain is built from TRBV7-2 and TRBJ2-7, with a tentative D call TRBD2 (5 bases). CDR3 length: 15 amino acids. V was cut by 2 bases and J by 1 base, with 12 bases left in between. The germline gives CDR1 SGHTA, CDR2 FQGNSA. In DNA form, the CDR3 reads TGTGCCAGCAGCTTAAACGGACTGGCATCCTACGAGCAGTACTTC. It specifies CASSLNGLASYEQYF. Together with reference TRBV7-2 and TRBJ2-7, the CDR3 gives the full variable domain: GAGVSQSPSNKVTEKGKDVELRCDPISGHTALYWYRQSLGQGLEFLIYFQGNSAPDKSGLPSDRFSAERTGGSVSTLTIQRTQQEDSAVYLCASSLNGLASYEQYFGPGTRLTVT.

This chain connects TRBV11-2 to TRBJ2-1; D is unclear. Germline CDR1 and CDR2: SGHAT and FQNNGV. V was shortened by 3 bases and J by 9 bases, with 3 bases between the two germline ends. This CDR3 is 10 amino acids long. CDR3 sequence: CASSFREQFF. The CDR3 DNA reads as TGTGCCAGCAGCTTCCGTGAGCAGTTCTTC.

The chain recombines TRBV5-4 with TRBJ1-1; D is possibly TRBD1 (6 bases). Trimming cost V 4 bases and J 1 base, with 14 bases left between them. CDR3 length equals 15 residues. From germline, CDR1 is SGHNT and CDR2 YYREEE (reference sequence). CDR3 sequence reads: CASSAPGVRNTEAFF. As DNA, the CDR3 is TGTGCCAGCAGCGCGCCAGGGGTGAGGAACACTGAAGCTTTCTTT.

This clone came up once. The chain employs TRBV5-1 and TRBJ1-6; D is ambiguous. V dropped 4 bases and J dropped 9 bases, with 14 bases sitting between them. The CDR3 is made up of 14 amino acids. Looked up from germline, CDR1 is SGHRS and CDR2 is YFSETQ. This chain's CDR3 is CASSLDPPGSPLHF. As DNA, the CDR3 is TGCGCCAGCAGCCTTGACCCGCCGGGTTCACCCCTCCACTTT.

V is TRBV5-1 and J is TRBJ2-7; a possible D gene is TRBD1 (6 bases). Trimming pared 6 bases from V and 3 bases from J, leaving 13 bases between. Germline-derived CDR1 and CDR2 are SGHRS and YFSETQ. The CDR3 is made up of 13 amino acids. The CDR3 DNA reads TGCGCCAGCAACTCACAGGGTGGCTACGAGCAGTACTTC. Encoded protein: CASNSQGGYEQYF.

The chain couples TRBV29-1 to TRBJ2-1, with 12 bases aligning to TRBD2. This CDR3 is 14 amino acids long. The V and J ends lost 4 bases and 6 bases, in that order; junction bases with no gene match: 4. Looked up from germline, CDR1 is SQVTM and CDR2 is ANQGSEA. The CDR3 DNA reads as TGCAGCGTTGGACCTAGCGGGAGGGGCAATGAGCAGTTCTTC. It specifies CSVGPSGRGNEQFF.

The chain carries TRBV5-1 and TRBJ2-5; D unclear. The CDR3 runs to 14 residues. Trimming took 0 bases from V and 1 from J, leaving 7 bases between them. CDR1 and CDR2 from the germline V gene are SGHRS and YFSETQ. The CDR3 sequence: CASSLGQFQETQYF. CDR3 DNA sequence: TGCGCCAGCAGCTTGGGTCAGTTCCAAGAGACCCAGTACTTC.

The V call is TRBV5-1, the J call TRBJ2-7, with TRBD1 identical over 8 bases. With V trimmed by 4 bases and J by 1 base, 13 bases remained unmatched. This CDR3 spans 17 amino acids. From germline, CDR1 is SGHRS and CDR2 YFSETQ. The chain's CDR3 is CASSPGSTGVESYEQYF. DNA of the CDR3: TGCGCCAGCAGCCCGGGCTCGACAGGGGTGGAATCCTACGAGCAGTACTTC.